The 2 T cell receptor beta chains below all came from one sample that was sequenced in a study of T cells in women clearing cervical HPV infection. Produced via immunoSEQ multiplex PCR; TCRdb's table is partial and in-frame only. There are fewer than 40,000 clones in the sample, with approximately 1.5% held by the top ten. The sample consisted of blood buffy coat. These receptors were taken from a woman between 18 and 75 years old with a cervical HPV16 infection that either progressed to CIN3+ or cleared (not recorded which).

Of note for this clone: Read sequence stops 3 residues before the CDR3 end, and the germline J gene provides the missing end. This chain connects TRBV20-1 to TRBJ2-7; 7 positions agree with TRBD1. V lost 3 bases to trimming and J lost 0 bases; unmatched junction nucleotides: 8. Germline V lookup: CDR1 DFQATT, CDR2 SNEGSKA (reference sequence). CDR3 length: 15 residues. The DNA read from the CDR3 is TGCAGTGCTAGTCCTACAGGGGCCTTCTCCTACGAG. This sequence encodes CSASPTGAFSYE. From start to end, the CDR3 is CSASPTGAFSYEQYF.

Partial CDR3 DNA: TGTGCCAGCAGTGTCCAGGGGATGGCCTACGAG. Translated, it gives CASSVQGMAYE. The full CDR3 sequence reads CASSVQGMAYEQYF. This chain joins TRBV6-1 and TRBJ2-7; TRBD1 might be the D (6 bases). The read gets to within 3 residues of the CDR3 end, and the germline J gene fills in the rest. V was trimmed by 4 bases and J by 2 bases, leaving 12 bases between them. Germline CDR1 is MNHNS and CDR2 is SASEGT. The CDR3 contains 14 residues.